These T cell receptor beta chains were read from a single sample in a study of Ad26.COV2.S vaccination and SARS-CoV-2 variants. Profiling relied on immunoSEQ multiplex PCR, and the TCRdb table lists in-frame clones only, not all of them. The sample lists about 480,000 clones, roughly 89% occurring once. The sample was peripheral blood, taken in a trial of Ad26.COV2.S vaccine versus placebo. The receptors originated from a person aged 18-65 years who received the Ad26.COV2.S COVID-19 vaccine or a placebo. Each CDR3 is given with its conserved first and last residue. A D gene is named only where the DNA matches it firmly. Not every row has a clone size; where given, it reads once, few, many or a size class.

D	size	V	J	CDR3	DNA
TRBD2	NA	TRBV6-6	TRBJ2-5	CASSLLGASGSEAETQYF	TGTGCCAGCAGTCTACTCGGTGCTAGCGGGAGTGAGGCGGAGACCCAGTACTTC
NA	NA	TRBV5-1	TRBJ2-7	CASSLGYEQYF	TGCGCCAGCAGCTTGGGCTACGAGCAGTACTTC
NA	NA	TRBV6-5	TRBJ1-1	CASSRSGMNTEAFF	TGTGCCAGCAGCCGATCAGGGATGAACACTGAAGCTTTCTTT
NA	NA	TRBV12-3/TRBV12-4	TRBJ2-7	CASSVSGTERQYF	TGTGCCAGCAGTGTCTCCGGGACGGAGAGGCAGTACTTC
NA	NA	TRBV19	TRBJ1-5	CASGHDSILHF	TGTGCCAGTGGACACGACAGCATATTGCATTTT
TRBD2	NA	TRBV28	TRBJ2-3	CASSYGSTSGTLSTDTQYF	TGTGCCAGCAGTTACGGCTCGACTAGCGGGACCCTAAGCACAGATACGCAGTATTTT
NA	NA	TRBV5-1	TRBJ1-1	CASSAPGTFTEAFF	TGCGCCAGCTCCGCCCCCGGGACGTTCACTGAAGCTTTCTTT
TRBD1	NA	TRBV18	TRBJ2-1	CASSPVTGQGNNEQFF	TGTGCCAGCTCACCGGTAACGGGACAGGGGAACAATGAGCAGTTCTTC
NA	NA	TRBV29-1	TRBJ2-2	CSVGEVGTGELFF	TGCAGCGTGGGTGAGGTGGGCACCGGGGAGCTGTTTTTT
TRBD2	NA	TRBV5-1	TRBJ2-3	CASSLGLAGNTDTQYF	TGCGCCAGCAGCTTGGGACTAGCGGGAAACACAGATACGCAGTATTTT
NA	few	TRBV5-1	TRBJ2-7	CASSLRVDPSYEQYF	TGCGCCAGCAGCTTGAGAGTTGACCCCTCCTACGAGCAGTACTTC
NA	NA	TRBV7-8	TRBJ2-1	CASSLVVDNEQFF	TGTGCCAGCAGCTTAGTAGTTGACAATGAGCAGTTCTTC
NA	NA	TRBV7-2	TRBJ1-4	CASSLVAGEKLFF	TGTGCCAGCAGCTTAGTAGCCGGTGAAAAACTGTTTTTT
NA	NA	TRBV5-1	TRBJ1-4	CASSLRGNSANEKLFF	TGCGCCAGCAGCTTGCGGGGCAACTCGGCTAATGAAAAACTGTTTTTT
NA	NA	TRBV3-1/TRBV3-2	TRBJ2-2	CASSIGPTAGELFF	TGTGCCAGCAGTATCGGCCCGACGGCCGGGGAGCTGTTTTTT
NA	few	TRBV6-5	TRBJ1-2	CASSQGHGYTF	TGTGCCAGCAGCCAGGGCCATGGCTACACCTTC
NA	NA	TRBV4-3	TRBJ2-7	CASSRAAVSSYEQYF	TGCGCCAGCAGCCGAGCTGCGGTAAGCTCCTACGAGCAGTACTTC
NA	NA	TRBV9	TRBJ2-1	CASSVAGTFNEQFF	TGTGCCAGCAGCGTGGCCGGGACTTTCAATGAGCAGTTCTTC
NA	NA	TRBV9	TRBJ2-2	CASSVWLDTGELFF	TGTGCCAGCAGCGTATGGCTAGACACCGGGGAGCTGTTTTTT
TRBD2	once	TRBV10-3	TRBJ2-7	CAISESKGPSGIYEQYF	TGTGCCATCAGTGAGTCCAAGGGACCCAGCGGGATCTACGAGCAGTACTTC
TRBD1	NA	TRBV5-4	TRBJ1-1	CASSPTGPEAEAFF	TGTGCCAGCAGCCCGACAGGGCCAGAAGCTGAAGCTTTCTTT
NA	once	TRBV7-9	TRBJ1-2	CASSRLFEGGYTF	TGTGCCAGCAGCCGTTTATTTGAGGGCGGCTACACCTTC
NA	NA	TRBV7-3	TRBJ2-5	CASSLGPGETQYF	TGTGCCAGCAGCTTAGGTCCCGGAGAGACCCAGTACTTC
NA	NA	TRBV11-2	TRBJ2-5	CASSPDWPETQYF	TGTGCCAGCAGCCCGGACTGGCCCGAGACCCAGTACTTC
TRBD1	NA	TRBV10-2	TRBJ1-3	CASSVTGGAGGNTIYF	TGCGCCAGCAGTGTCACAGGGGGCGCAGGTGGAAACACCATATATTTT
NA	NA	TRBV4-3	TRBJ1-4	CASSQGGSVVEKLFF	TGCGCCAGCAGCCAGGGGGGCAGTGTGGTAGAAAAACTGTTTTTT
NA	NA	TRBV28	TRBJ1-2	CASSLYGSNYGYTF	TGTGCCAGCAGTTTATATGGGTCTAACTATGGCTACACCTTC
NA	NA	TRBV9	TRBJ2-1	CASSVGPGSSYNEQFF	TGTGCCAGCAGCGTCGGACCCGGGAGCTCCTACAATGAGCAGTTCTTC
NA	NA	TRBV5-4	TRBJ1-2	CASRAWGGPRGYTF	TGTGCCAGCAGGGCGTGGGGGGGCCCTAGAGGCTACACCTTC
TRBD2	NA	TRBV9	TRBJ2-3	CASSERGDTQYF	TGTGCCAGCAGCGAGCGGGGGGATACGCAGTATTTT
NA	NA	TRBV2	TRBJ2-6	CAKEGGANVLTF	TGTGCCAAGGAGGGAGGGGCCAACGTCCTGACTTTC
NA	NA	TRBV19	TRBJ2-1	CASSDTRRGAYNEQFF	TGTGCCAGTAGTGATACCCGGAGAGGTGCCTACAATGAGCAGTTCTTC
NA	NA	TRBV6-5	TRBJ2-7	CASRPQGSYEQYF	TGTGCCAGCAGACCACAGGGATCCTACGAGCAGTACTTC
NA	once	TRBV19	TRBJ2-1	CASSPRGLATYNEQFF	TGTGCCAGTAGCCCAAGAGGGCTAGCGACCTACAATGAGCAGTTCTTC
TRBD1	NA	TRBV7-8	TRBJ1-5	CASSPGQGTSNQPQHF	TGTGCCAGCAGCCCCGGACAGGGAACAAGCAATCAGCCCCAGCATTTT
NA	NA	TRBV27	TRBJ2-7	CASSLRLPYEQYF	TGTGCCAGCAGTTTAAGACTACCCTACGAGCAGTACTTC
NA	NA	TRBV4-3	TRBJ2-3	CASSQVPSSVDTQYF	TGCGCCAGCAGCCAAGTTCCTAGCTCCGTAGATACGCAGTATTTT
TRBD1	NA	TRBV28	TRBJ1-2	CASRRQGGSNYGYTF	TGTGCCAGCAGACGTCAGGGGGGGTCTAACTATGGCTACACCTTC
TRBD2	NA	TRBV19	TRBJ2-3	CASSISSGSAASTDTQYF	TGTGCCAGTAGTATATCTAGCGGGAGCGCTGCTAGCACAGATACGCAGTATTTT
TRBD2	NA	TRBV10-3	TRBJ2-7	CAIRPSGSAYEQYF	TGTGCCATCAGACCTAGCGGGAGCGCCTACGAGCAGTACTTC
NA	few	TRBV28	TRBJ1-6	CASSFPGLPNSPLHF	TGTGCCAGCAGTTTCCCAGGTCTCCCCAATTCACCCCTCCACTTT
TRBD2	few	TRBV5-4	TRBJ2-7	CASSLVTSGFYEQYF	TGTGCCAGCAGCTTGGTGACTAGCGGATTCTACGAGCAGTACTTC
TRBD2	NA	TRBV2	TRBJ2-5	CASRGTSGRKTQYF	TGTGCCAGCAGGGGGACTAGCGGGAGGAAGACCCAGTACTTC
TRBD1	few	TRBV7-8	TRBJ1-1	CASSVQGVLTEAFF	TGTGCCAGCAGCGTACAGGGGGTGCTCACTGAAGCTTTCTTT
NA	NA	TRBV6-5	TRBJ1-4	CASSDGTSNEKLFF	TGTGCCAGCAGCGACGGGACGTCTAATGAAAAACTGTTTTTT
NA	NA	TRBV15	TRBJ2-1	CATCKQASGYNEQFF	TGTGCCACCTGTAAGCAAGCCTCCGGATACAATGAGCAGTTCTTC
NA	few	TRBV4-1	TRBJ2-7	CASSQDWGSYEQYF	TGCGCCAGCAGCCAAGATTGGGGCTCCTACGAGCAGTACTTC